The clone carrying this TCR beta chain came up a few times. Its antigen is not identified. The sample comes from a study of post-analysis software for immune sequencing data. Study-level information: As for disease course, relapsing-remitting, secondary progressive and progressive-relapsing multiple sclerosis were all included.

This CDR3 has 18 residues. With V trimmed by 1 base and J by 0 bases, 9 bases remained unmatched. TCR beta libraries were prepared from cDNA with unique molecular identifiers. Out of about 1 to 11 million T cells, hundreds of thousands of cDNA molecules were generated. TCRdb fed the PCR reads into MiXCR, producing one record per CDR3 protein. Among fewer than 850,000 distinct CDR3 sequences listed, around 27% were seen once. The study's findings and limits: Comparison of patients with controls showed about 5 TRBV segments more frequent in patients, TRBV5-6, TRBV5-1 and TRBV20-1 among them. Pronounced co-clustering by F measure was evident among identically batched samples. When compared against controls, multiple sclerosis patients showed significantly lower normalized Chao1 diversity.

This sequence originates from a girl between 10 and 17 years old with multiple sclerosis. This sequence joins TRBV12-3 or TRBV12-4 and TRBJ2-3; 8 bases fit TRBD1. What was sequenced was blood. CDR3: CASSLVKGTGLSTDTQYF. The CDR3, as DNA: TGTGCCAGCAGTTTAGTAAAGGGGACAGGACTCAGCACAGATACGCAGTATTTT.